The present T cell receptor (beta chain) was sequenced within a study of T cell repertoires in cytomegalovirus infection. Per the germline V gene, CDR1 is SGHVS and CDR2 is FQNEAQ. After removal of 2 bases from V and 1 base from J, the junction contained 4 bases not matched to a gene. This CDR3 is 17 amino acids long. This clonotype was counted at least ten times. The antigen remains undetermined. TCRdb called the reads again in MiXCR, with one record for every CDR3 protein. The table has about 740,000 distinct CDR3 sequences, about 30% seen once. The source is a human donor in good health (CMV status not recorded). Some clones in this sample may be carry-over from other donors' samples. V is TRBV7-8 and J is TRBJ2-6, with 8 bases lining up with TRBD2. Sequencing used cultured PBMCs, obtained from culture after CMV antigen stimulation. The DNA of the CDR3 is TGTGCCAGCAGCTTAAGATCGGGGGGGTCTGGGGCCAACGTCCTGACTTTC. Encoded protein: CASSLRSGGSGANVLTF.